These T cell receptor beta chains were read from a single sample in a study of T cells in Graves' hyperthyroidism and ophthalmopathy. Each CDR3 protein is one row after TCRdb ran MiXCR on the multiplex PCR reads. The sample shows 690,000 or so distinct CDR3 sequences, roughly 20% of them seen only once. Specimen: blood. The receptors here all came from a woman aged 50 to 60 with Graves' hyperthyroidism that later progressed to Graves' ophthalmopathy. CDR3s include the opening cysteine and the closing phenylalanine or tryptophan. Each record gives: V gene, D gene, J gene, clone size, CDR3 protein, CDR3 DNA. A D gene is named only where the DNA matches it firmly. Clone size appears in some rows only: once, few, many, or a class for an expanded clone.

>TRBV12-3/TRBV12-4|-|TRBJ1-4|few
CASSLRVINEKLFF
TGTGCCAGCAGTTTGAGGGTAATCAATGAAAAACTGTTTTTT
>TRBV20-1|-|TRBJ2-7|few
CSAPFSGVGDEQYF
TGCAGTGCTCCGTTTTCAGGGGTAGGGGACGAGCAGTACTTC
>TRBV27|-|TRBJ2-2|-
CASSLIPRQGRTGELFF
TGTGCCAGCAGTTTAATTCCGCGGCAGGGGAGGACCGGGGAGCTGTTTTTT
>TRBV20-1|-|TRBJ1-2|-
CSARDLAGDGYTF
TGCAGTGCTAGAGATCTGGCAGGGGATGGCTACACCTTC
>TRBV11-3|-|TRBJ2-1|many
CASSLIENEQFF
TGTGCCAGCAGCTTAATCGAAAATGAGCAGTTCTTC
>TRBV7-8|TRBD1|TRBJ1-2|-
CASSPSLVRGGGYTF
TGTGCCAGCAGCCCCAGTCTGGTCAGGGGGGGCGGCTACACCTTC
>TRBV6-1|-|TRBJ2-7|-
CASRDGRSYEQYF
TGTGCCAGCAGAGACGGTCGTTCCTACGAGCAGTACTTC
>TRBV5-1|TRBD1|TRBJ2-3|-
CASSLARGGRGTDTQYF
TGCGCCAGCAGCTTGGCCCGAGGGGGCCGTGGCACAGATACGCAGTATTTT
>TRBV15|TRBD1|TRBJ1-6|-
CATSRGTGDSPLHF
TGTGCCACCAGCAGAGGGACAGGGGATTCACCCCTCCACTTT
>TRBV20-1|-|TRBJ2-3|few
CSARVQGGLSTDTQYF
TGCAGTGCTAGAGTCCAGGGCGGTTTGAGCACAGATACGCAGTATTTT
>TRBV30|TRBD1|TRBJ2-5|-
CAWSPTDRGFWVRYQETQYF
TGTGCCTGGAGTCCCACCGACAGGGGGTTTTGGGTTCGATACCAAGAGACCCAGTACTTC
>TRBV11-1|-|TRBJ2-2|many
CASSYLGTTNTGELFF
TGTGCCAGCAGCTATCTAGGGACAACGAACACCGGGGAGCTGTTTTTT
>TRBV18|-|TRBJ1-5|many
CASSPLDTNQPQHF
TGTGCCAGCTCACCATTGGACACAAATCAGCCCCAGCATTTT
>TRBV2|-|TRBJ1-5|many
CASRGVGSNQPQHF
TGTGCCAGCAGGGGGGTGGGGAGCAATCAGCCCCAGCATTTT
>TRBV29-1|-|TRBJ2-1|-
CSFSVGQGLPQFF
TGCAGCTTTTCCGTGGGGCAGGGCCTACCCCAGTTCTTC
>TRBV5-8|TRBD1|TRBJ1-5|-
CASSYGTGNIRQPQHF
TGTGCCAGCAGCTATGGGACAGGGAACATCAGGCAGCCCCAGCATTTT
>TRBV12-5|TRBD1|TRBJ1-5|few
CVSGWTGHQPQHF
TGTGTTAGTGGTTGGACAGGGCATCAGCCCCAGCATTTT
>TRBV3-1|-|TRBJ1-4|few
CASRVSGLSNEKLFF
TGTGCCAGCAGGGTCTCCGGGTTAAGTAATGAAAAACTGTTTTTT
>TRBV10-3|-|TRBJ2-1|few
CAISETRVNEQFF
TGTGCCATCAGTGAGACCAGGGTGAATGAGCAGTTCTTC
>TRBV2|-|TRBJ2-6|many
CASSRTDSGANVLTF
TGTGCCAGCAGTAGGACAGACTCTGGGGCCAACGTCCTGACTTTC
>TRBV5-4|-|TRBJ1-2|-
CASSSHYTDGSQSYGYTF
TGTGCCAGCAGCTCTCACTACACGGACGGATCCCAGAGCTATGGCTACACCTTC
>TRBV29-1|TRBD1|TRBJ1-5|-
CSATTGADDQPQHF
TGCAGCGCAACAACAGGGGCCGACGATCAGCCCCAGCATTTT
>TRBV2|-|TRBJ1-1|many
CASLATRRGTEAFF
TGTGCCAGCCTTGCGACCCGGAGGGGCACTGAAGCTTTCTTT
>TRBV5-1|-|TRBJ2-5|few
CASRPGHTRGETQYF
TGCGCCAGCAGGCCGGGACATACCCGGGGAGAGACCCAGTACTTC
>TRBV7-9|-|TRBJ2-7|many
CASSFDRDSYEQYF
TGTGCCAGCAGCTTCGACAGAGACTCCTACGAGCAGTACTTC
>TRBV4-2|TRBD1|TRBJ2-2|-
CASSQVWDRANTGELFF
TGTGCCAGCAGCCAAGTGTGGGACAGGGCGAACACCGGGGAGCTGTTTTTT
>TRBV11-2|-|TRBJ1-4|-
CASSFAGSPNEKLVF
TGTGCCAGCAGCTTCGCAGGGAGCCCTAATGAAAAACTGGTTTTT
>TRBV19|-|TRBJ2-6|few
CASSIGLEVPGSGANVLTF
TGTGCCAGTAGTATTGGGCTGGAGGTACCAGGCTCTGGGGCCAACGTCCTGACTTTC
>TRBV3-1|TRBD1|TRBJ1-2|many
CASTTGGGYGYTF
TGTGCCAGCACGACAGGGGGCGGATATGGCTACACCTTC
>TRBV6-1|-|TRBJ1-4|-
CASTLDSPGDEKLFF
TGTGCCAGCACCTTGGACAGTCCAGGGGATGAAAAACTGTTTTTT
>TRBV2|-|TRBJ1-5|many
CASTQGRSNQPQHF
TGTGCCAGCACCCAGGGGCGTAGCAATCAGCCCCAGCATTTT
>TRBV30|-|TRBJ1-2|many
CAWKAQGKLYGYTF
TGTGCCTGGAAGGCTCAAGGCAAACTCTATGGCTACACCTTC
>TRBV30|-|TRBJ1-1|many
CAWSSGRTEAFF
TGTGCCTGGAGTTCTGGTCGCACTGAAGCTTTCTTT
>TRBV25-1|-|TRBJ2-5|-
CASSERGPSETQYF
TGTGCCAGCAGTGAACGGGGGCCTAGCGAGACCCAGTACTTC
>TRBV2|TRBD1|TRBJ1-3|many
CASSQQGAGNTIYF
TGTGCCAGCAGTCAACAGGGGGCTGGAAACACCATATATTTT
>TRBV29-1|-|TRBJ1-1|many
CSVDQAGTNTEAFF
TGCAGCGTTGATCAGGCAGGGACGAACACTGAAGCTTTCTTT
>TRBV5-1|TRBD1|TRBJ1-2|-
CASSSQTGSYGYTF
TGCGCCAGCAGCTCGCAGACAGGGTCCTATGGCTACACCTTC
>TRBV3-1|-|TRBJ1-2|many
CASSHAADLNYTF
TGTGCCAGCAGCCATGCGGCTGACCTGAACTACACCTTC
>TRBV3-1|-|TRBJ1-5|many
CASSWETNQPQHF
TGTGCCAGCAGCTGGGAAACCAATCAGCCCCAGCATTTT
>TRBV11-2|TRBD1|TRBJ2-1|-
CASSSNRQGHNEQFF
TGTGCCAGCAGCTCAAACAGACAGGGCCACAATGAGCAGTTCTTC
>TRBV29-1|-|TRBJ1-1|-
CSALQLNTEAFF
TGCAGCGCCCTGCAGTTGAACACTGAAGCTTTCTTT
>TRBV3-1|-|TRBJ1-4|few
CASLGGNEKLFF
TGTGCCAGCCTAGGGGGTAATGAAAAACTGTTTTTT
>TRBV6-1|-|TRBJ2-3|many
CASSDRGLTDTQYF
TGTGCCAGCAGTGACAGGGGACTCACAGATACGCAGTATTTT
>TRBV19|TRBD1|TRBJ2-5|-
CASSSPGTGAQFIQETQYF
TGTGCCAGTAGTTCCCCCGGGACAGGGGCACAGTTCATCCAAGAGACCCAGTACTTC
>TRBV5-1|TRBD1|TRBJ1-2|many
CASSLWTGIQVGYTF
TGCGCCAGCAGCTTGTGGACAGGAATACAAGTTGGCTACACCTTC
>TRBV7-2|-|TRBJ1-4|once
CARRRGNEKLFF
TGTGCCAGACGACGGGGTAATGAAAAACTGTTTTTT
>TRBV11-2|-|TRBJ2-1|many
CASSFRDIPHNEQFF
TGTGCCAGCAGCTTCCGGGACATTCCCCACAATGAGCAGTTCTTC
>TRBV30|-|TRBJ1-4|many
CAWSVRTNEKLFF
TGTGCCTGGAGTGTCCGAACAAATGAAAAACTGTTTTTT
>TRBV9|-|TRBJ2-2|-
CASSVGTPRTGELFF
TGTGCCAGCAGCGTCGGGACACCTAGGACCGGGGAGCTGTTTTTT
>TRBV6-1|-|TRBJ2-7|-
CASSDPDSYEQYF
TGTGCCAGCAGCGACCCTGACAGCTACGAGCAGTACTTC
>TRBV3-1|TRBD2|TRBJ2-1|many
CASSQSSGNYNEQFF
TGTGCCAGCAGCCAGTCTAGCGGTAACTACAATGAGCAGTTCTTC